The TCR beta chain described here comes from a study of shared clonotypes between healthy human individuals (dated by TCRdb to 2018 to 2020). Notes on the research overall: The cohort included a few men and a couple of women between 18 and 49 years of age. Different laboratories and diverse techniques were used to prepare libraries and sequence TCR repertoires, to increase sequencing depth and limit assay-specific biases. Per donor, three plates each were used for CD4 naive and CD4 memory, two for CD8 naive, and one for CD8 memory. Leukapheresis yielded between about 0.85 and 10 billion PBMCs per donor. Blood TCR repertoires of four to six healthy adults were deeply sequenced to estimate repertoire size and the extent of clonotype sharing between individuals. Broad study findings and their caveats: Sampling was limited to blood, and TCR repertoires in tissue likely differ from TCR repertoires in blood. Naive subsets generally had larger estimated clonotype richness than memory subsets did. The small number of donors limited the genetic and exposure-history diversity represented. Rarefaction of sorted-subset datasets indicated incomplete sequencing despite the large sequencing depth. About 4.5% of naive CD4, 3.5% of naive CD8, about 2.4% of memory CD4, and 0.4% of memory CD8 clonotypes were shared across a few donors. Compared with non-shared clonotypes, the clonotypes found in all four sorted-subset donors had higher generation probabilities. Pairwise subsampling led to the expectation that sequencing depth would affect the degree of clonotype sharing among donors.

Using the deep immunoSEQ assay, multiplex PCR amplified TCR CDR3 regions from genomic DNA. Extracted genomic DNA from each cell subset was spread evenly across all wells of several immunoSEQ 96-well plates, with each plate serving as a replicate. For sorted subsets, around 0.2 ug genomic DNA, equal to 30,000 to 35,000 T cell genomes, was loaded into each replicate PCR. Purified libraries were measured with a Qubit 3.0 fluorometer, size-checked on a Bioanalyzer 2100, and measured again with the KAPA Library Quantification kit. A separate single-read 150-cycle Illumina NextSeq 550 flow cell was used to sequence each immunoSEQ 96-well plate. The original pipeline was this. Because the immunoSEQ output included only junctional sequences and no quality scores, the filtering could not be the same as the filtering used for full-length reads. To assign V/J genes and CDR3, sequences were annotated against IMGT germline references using PyIR, a Python wrapper for IgBLAST v1.9. Any read was removed if the V/J assignment was weak (E-value above 1e-6), the CDR3 was missing, or the read contained stop codons, out-of-frame junctions, or ambiguous translated residues. A V3J clonotype was defined by an identical inferred V gene, J gene, and CDR3 amino acid sequence. Percentage overlap between repertoires was computed as shared unique clonotypes divided by the size of the smaller repertoire. RTK rarefaction, the Chao1 estimator, and Recon v2.1 estimates of unobserved clonotypes were used to assess repertoire richness. OLGA was used to compute generation probabilities for all TCRbeta clonotypes that the gDNA method yielded from a few donors. TCRdb's version of the immuneACCESS table is confined to in-frame rearrangements and falls short of the full clone set. An unresolved V gene accounts for under half of the shortfall where checked; the remainder is of unknown origin. V and J calls and clone size are those listed in that table; D and trimming were worked out from the DNA. Across this sample there are about 2.3 million clones, with more than 85% seen only once. Jointly, the top ten make up about 0.37% of the sample.

Notes on this clone: Its antigen has not been determined. The record has no base qualities; no much larger clone is one base away.

The germline V gene supplies CDR1 LGHNA and CDR2 YNFKEQ. The CDR3 runs 19 residues from the cysteine to the phenylalanine. Only the CDR3 portion is preserved as DNA: 57 bases, with reading frame beginning at the first base. Here V drops 1 base and J drops 0 bases, and the junction holds 7 bases not matched to any gene. Donors were healthy HIV-negative adults with no recently reported acute infections or vaccinations. Only Caucasian adults living in Nashville, Tennessee, USA were represented among the donors. Magnetic negative selection was used to enrich CD4+ T cells, after which naive cells were positively selected on CD45RA and the negative fraction became the memory subset. After blood collection by leukapheresis, PBMCs were isolated using Ficoll-Histopaque density gradient centrifugation and then cryopreserved in the vapor phase of liquid nitrogen. Analytical flow cytometry was used to check the purity and quantity of each magnetically sorted T cell population. Genomic DNA was isolated from each sorted fraction and quantified by UV absorbance on a Nanodrop 2000c.

The clonotype was recovered from a man aged 18 to 30 in good health. Some clones in this sample may be carry-over from other donors' samples. The chain is made from TRBV4-2 and TRBJ2-6; the junction holds 9 bases that match TRBD2. The sample was naive CD4+ T cells from PBMCs. The cell subset or site label on this specimen signifies: CD45RA+ positively selected. The DNA is as follows: TGTGCCAGCAGCCAAGCAACCGGCGGGAGGGCCTCTGGGGCCAACGTCCTGACTTTC. Its amino acids are CASSQATGGRASGANVLTF.